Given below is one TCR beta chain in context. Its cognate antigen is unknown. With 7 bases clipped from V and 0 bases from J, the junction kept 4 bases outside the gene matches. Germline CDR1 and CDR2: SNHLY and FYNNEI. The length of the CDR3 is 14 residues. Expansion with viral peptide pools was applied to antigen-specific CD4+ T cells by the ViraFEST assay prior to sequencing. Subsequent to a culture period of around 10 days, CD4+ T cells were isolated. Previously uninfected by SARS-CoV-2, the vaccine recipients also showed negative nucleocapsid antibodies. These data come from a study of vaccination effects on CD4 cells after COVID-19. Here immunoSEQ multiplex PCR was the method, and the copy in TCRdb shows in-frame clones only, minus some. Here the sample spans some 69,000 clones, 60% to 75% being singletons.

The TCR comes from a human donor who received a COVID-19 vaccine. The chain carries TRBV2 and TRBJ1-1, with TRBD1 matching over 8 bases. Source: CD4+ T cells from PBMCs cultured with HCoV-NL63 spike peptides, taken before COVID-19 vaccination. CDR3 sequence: CASTRRGLNTEAFF. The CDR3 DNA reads TGTGCCAGCACCCGCAGGGGGCTGAACACTGAAGCTTTCTTT.